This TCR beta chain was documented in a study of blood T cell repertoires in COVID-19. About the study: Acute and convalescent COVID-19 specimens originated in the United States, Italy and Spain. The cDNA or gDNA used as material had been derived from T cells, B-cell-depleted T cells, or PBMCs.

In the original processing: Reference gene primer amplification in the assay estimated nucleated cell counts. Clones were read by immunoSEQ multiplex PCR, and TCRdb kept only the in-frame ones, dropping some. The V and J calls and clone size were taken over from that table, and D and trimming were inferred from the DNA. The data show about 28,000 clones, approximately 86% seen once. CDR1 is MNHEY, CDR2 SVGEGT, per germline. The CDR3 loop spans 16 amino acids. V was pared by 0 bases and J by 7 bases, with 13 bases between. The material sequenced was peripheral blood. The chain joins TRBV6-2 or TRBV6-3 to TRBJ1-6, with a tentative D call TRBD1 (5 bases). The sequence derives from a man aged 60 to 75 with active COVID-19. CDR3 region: CASSYSRGLRNSPLHF. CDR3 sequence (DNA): TGTGCCAGCAGTTACTCACGGGGGTTGAGAAATTCACCCCTCCACTTT.